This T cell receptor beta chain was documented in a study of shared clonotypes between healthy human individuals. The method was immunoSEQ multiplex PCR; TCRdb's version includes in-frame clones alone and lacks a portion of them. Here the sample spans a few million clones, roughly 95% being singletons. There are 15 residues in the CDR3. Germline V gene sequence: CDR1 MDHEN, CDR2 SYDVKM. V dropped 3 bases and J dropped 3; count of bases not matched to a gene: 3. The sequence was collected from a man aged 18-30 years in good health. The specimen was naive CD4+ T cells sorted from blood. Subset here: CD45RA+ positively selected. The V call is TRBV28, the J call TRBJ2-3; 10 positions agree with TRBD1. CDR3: CASSFGDRGTDTQYF. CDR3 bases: TGTGCCAGCAGTTTCGGGGACAGGGGAACAGATACGCAGTATTTT. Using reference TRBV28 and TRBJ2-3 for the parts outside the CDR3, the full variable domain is DVKVTQSSRYLVKRTGEKVFLECVQDMDHENMFWYRQDPGLGLRLIYFSYDVKMKEKGDIPEGYSVSREKKERFSLILESASTNQTSMYLCASSFGDRGTDTQYFGPGTRLTVL.